The rows below give T cell receptor beta chains drawn from one sample of a study of shared clonotypes between healthy human individuals. Libraries were prepared by immunoSEQ multiplex PCR; TCRdb keeps only in-frame clonotypes and omits some of them. The sample records about 680,000 clones, under 95% being singletons. Specimen: naive CD8+ T cells sorted from blood. The origin of the receptors is a man aged 25 to 40 in good health. Each CDR3 is given with its conserved first and last residue. A D gene is named only where the DNA matches it firmly. Clone sizes are given selectively: once, few, many, or a class where the clone is expanded.

clone_size	d_call	v_call	j_call	cdr3_aa	cdr3_nt
-	-	TRBV19	TRBJ1-5	CASSISGSSNQPQHF	TGTGCCAGTAGTATTTCAGGGAGTAGCAATCAGCCCCAGCATTTT
-	TRBD2	TRBV30	TRBJ2-7	CAWSVLGLAGSYEQYF	TGTGCCTGGAGTGTACTTGGACTAGCGGGCTCCTACGAGCAGTACTTC
-	-	TRBV27	TRBJ2-7	CASMFSGRDYEQYF	TGTGCCAGCATGTTTTCAGGTCGGGATTACGAGCAGTACTTC
-	-	TRBV5-6	TRBJ2-2	CASSSLDLSGELFF	TGTGCCAGCAGCTCCCTGGACTTGTCCGGGGAGCTGTTTTTT
few	-	TRBV7-2	TRBJ1-5	CASSFTEVQPQHF	TGTGCCAGCAGCTTCACAGAGGTACAGCCCCAGCATTTT
-	-	TRBV7-8	TRBJ2-5	CASSTWEKGAETQYF	TGTGCCAGCAGCACTTGGGAAAAGGGCGCTGAGACCCAGTACTTC
-	-	TRBV7-6	TRBJ2-1	CTTQASYNEQFF	TGCACCACACAAGCCTCCTACAATGAGCAGTTCTTC
once	-	TRBV29-1	TRBJ2-2	CSAEMVNTGELFF	TGCAGCGCCGAAATGGTGAACACCGGGGAGCTGTTTTTT
-	-	TRBV5-6	TRBJ2-7	CASSYKQDEQYF	TGTGCCAGCAGCTACAAACAGGACGAGCAGTACTTC
-	TRBD2	TRBV27	TRBJ2-1	CASSSREWVYNEQFF	TGTGCCAGCAGTTCGCGGGAGTGGGTTTACAATGAGCAGTTCTTC
-	-	TRBV4-3	TRBJ2-1	CASSQDQQYNEQFF	TGCGCCAGCAGCCAAGACCAACAGTACAATGAGCAGTTCTTC
-	-	TRBV28	TRBJ2-2	CASSLSLVAGELFF	TGTGCCAGCAGTTTATCACTGGTGGCCGGGGAGCTGTTTTTT
-	-	TRBV6-6	TRBJ1-5	CASSHRGGGYQPQHF	TGTGCCAGCAGCCACCGAGGGGGGGGGTACCAGCCCCAGCATTTT
once	-	TRBV11-2	TRBJ2-1	CASSLDLGQEPIYNEQFF	TGTGCCAGCAGCTTAGATCTCGGGCAAGAGCCAATTTACAATGAGCAGTTCTTC
-	-	TRBV29-1	TRBJ2-7	CSVEGRFYEQYF	TGCAGCGTTGAAGGACGATTCTACGAGCAGTACTTC
-	-	TRBV9	TRBJ1-1	CASSVYDTEAFF	TGTGCCAGCAGCGTATATGACACTGAAGCTTTCTTT
-	-	TRBV6-6	TRBJ2-7	CASSTDSYEQYF	TGTGCCAGCAGTACGGACAGCTACGAGCAGTACTTC
few	TRBD2	TRBV7-2	TRBJ2-2	CASSLAGLAGDTGELFF	TGTGCCAGCAGCTTAGCGGGACTAGCGGGGGACACCGGGGAGCTGTTTTTT
once	-	TRBV27	TRBJ1-4	CASTGRVDEKLFF	TGTGCCAGCACGGGGCGGGTGGATGAAAAACTGTTTTTT
-	-	TRBV16	TRBJ2-1	CASSQSWEKNYEQFF	TGTGCCAGCAGCCAATCGTGGGAGAAGAATTATGAGCAGTTCTTC
-	TRBD1	TRBV5-6	TRBJ1-1	CASSLQGGFDPEAFF	TGTGCCAGCAGCCTACAGGGGGGTTTTGATCCTGAAGCTTTCTTT
-	-	TRBV10-2	TRBJ2-7	CASSAGGTRGESEQYF	TGCGCCAGCAGTGCAGGGGGGACAAGGGGCGAGTCCGAGCAGTACTTC
-	TRBD2	TRBV9	TRBJ2-7	CASSTSGRFTNEQYF	TGTGCCAGCAGTACTAGCGGGAGATTTACCAACGAGCAGTACTTC
few	-	TRBV27	TRBJ1-5	CASSSATSSGQPQHF	TGTGCCAGCAGTTCCGCGACTTCATCGGGTCAGCCCCAGCATTTT
-	TRBD2	TRBV7-3	TRBJ2-3	CASSPLAGATDTQYF	TGTGCCAGCAGCCCATTAGCGGGAGCCACAGATACGCAGTATTTT
-	-	TRBV9	TRBJ2-7	CASGSSYEQYF	TGTGCCAGCGGCTCCTCCTACGAGCAGTACTTC
-	TRBD1	TRBV27	TRBJ1-2	CASSLLSGQDYTF	TGTGCCAGCAGTTTACTTTCGGGACAGGACTACACCTTC
-	TRBD1	TRBV11-2	TRBJ2-7	CASSLWTGGNYEQYF	TGTGCCAGCAGCCTTTGGACAGGGGGCAACTACGAGCAGTACTTC
-	-	TRBV28	TRBJ2-4	CASSYLNIQYF	TGTGCCAGCAGCTACCTAAACATTCAGTACTTC
-	TRBD1	TRBV7-9	TRBJ2-1	CASSSGTGFYNEQFF	TGTGCCAGCAGCTCTGGGACAGGGTTTTACAATGAGCAGTTCTTC
-	TRBD1	TRBV9	TRBJ1-1	CASSASGTGGTEAFF	TGTGCCAGCAGTGCCTCCGGGACAGGGGGCACTGAAGCTTTCTTT
-	-	TRBV7-8	TRBJ2-3	CASSDRSGYSDTQYF	TGTGCCAGCAGCGACAGATCAGGTTATTCAGATACGCAGTATTTT
-	-	TRBV10-3	TRBJ2-7	CAISEHDSTYEQYF	TGTGCCATCAGTGAGCACGACAGTACCTACGAGCAGTACTTC
once	-	TRBV5-6	TRBJ2-5	CASSVDRSGTQYF	TGTGCCAGCAGCGTGGACAGATCGGGGACCCAGTACTTC
-	TRBD1	TRBV9	TRBJ2-2	CASSVGGGANTGELFF	TGTGCCAGCAGCGTAGGAGGGGGCGCCAACACCGGGGAGCTGTTTTTT
-	TRBD1	TRBV28	TRBJ2-7	CASSSLPGTALQEQYF	TGTGCCAGCAGCTCACTCCCCGGGACAGCCCTTCAGGAGCAGTACTTC
-	TRBD2	TRBV6-5	TRBJ2-7	CASSESGTTEQYF	TGTGCCAGCAGTGAATCCGGGACTACTGAGCAGTACTTC
-	TRBD1	TRBV6-6	TRBJ2-7	CASSGQEIYEQYF	TGTGCCAGCAGTGGACAGGAAATCTACGAGCAGTACTTC
-	TRBD2	TRBV4-1	TRBJ2-1	CASSSGTSSRSYNEQFF	TGCGCCAGCAGTTCCGGGACTAGCTCCCGCTCCTACAATGAGCAGTTCTTC
-	-	TRBV6-5	TRBJ1-5	CASRATRSNQPQHF	TGTGCCAGCAGGGCAACTCGTAGCAATCAGCCCCAGCATTTT
-	TRBD1	TRBV6-5	TRBJ2-2	CASSYRTGDTGELFF	TGTGCCAGCAGTTACAGGACAGGGGACACCGGGGAGCTGTTTTTT
once	-	TRBV7-6	TRBJ2-7	CASSLGEGLRPVTDEQYF	TGTGCCAGCAGCTTAGGGGAAGGACTCCGGCCTGTTACGGACGAGCAGTACTTC
-	TRBD1	TRBV7-9	TRBJ2-1	CASSSDRDSYYNEQFF	TGTGCCAGCAGCTCCGACCGGGACAGCTACTACAATGAGCAGTTCTTC
-	-	TRBV5-1	TRBJ2-7	CASSLVGEYEQYF	TGCGCCAGCAGCTTGGTCGGGGAATACGAGCAGTACTTC
-	TRBD2	TRBV7-9	TRBJ2-1	CASSLVVLAGSNEQFF	TGTGCCAGCAGCTTAGTAGTGCTAGCGGGATCCAATGAGCAGTTCTTC
-	TRBD2	TRBV27	TRBJ2-1	CASSTTSGFYNEQFF	TGTGCCAGCAGTACGACTAGCGGTTTCTACAATGAGCAGTTCTTC
-	TRBD1	TRBV18	TRBJ2-5	CASSPGQGESAEETQYF	TGTGCCAGCTCACCGGGACAGGGGGAATCGGCAGAAGAGACCCAGTACTTC
-	TRBD1	TRBV6-1	TRBJ2-7	CASRITGGLSYEQYF	TGTGCCAGCAGGATAACAGGGGGCCTCTCCTACGAGCAGTACTTC
-	-	TRBV27	TRBJ2-7	CASSFGRGFSGYEQYF	TGTGCCAGCAGTTTTGGACGTGGGTTTTCGGGCTACGAGCAGTACTTC
-	-	TRBV7-6	TRBJ2-5	CASSLRLGESQETQYF	TGTGCCAGCAGCCTTCGGCTCGGGGAGTCACAAGAGACCCAGTACTTC
-	-	TRBV5-4	TRBJ2-3	CASSPDTDTQYF	TGTGCCAGCAGCCCAGACACAGATACGCAGTATTTT
-	TRBD1	TRBV7-7	TRBJ2-7	CASSLEATGGYEQYF	TGTGCTAGCAGCTTAGAAGCCACAGGGGGCTACGAGCAGTACTTC
-	-	TRBV6-5	TRBJ2-1	CASSIQALAYNEQFF	TGTGCCAGCAGCATACAGGCTCTGGCCTACAATGAGCAGTTCTTC
-	TRBD1	TRBV5-8	TRBJ1-2	CASSHRQGPYGYTF	TGTGCCAGCAGCCACCGACAGGGACCGTATGGCTACACCTTC